The rows below give T cell receptor beta chains drawn from one sample of a study of blood T cell repertoires in COVID-19. The assay was immunoSEQ multiplex PCR, and TCRdb's table has in-frame clones only and misses some. Among approximately 55,000 clones, about nine tenths were seen once, and the ten largest hold approximately 6.2%. Sequenced material: peripheral blood. All receptors derive from a man aged 40-49 years with acute or convalescent COVID-19. CDR3s leave out the opening cysteine and the closing phenylalanine or tryptophan. Clone size is stated in some rows and not others, as once, few, many or a class when expanded.

J,V,size,CDR3
TRBJ2-7,TRBV4-2,NA,ASSQDWASASYEQY
TRBJ1-2,TRBV11-2,NA,ASSLAGQGGYT
TRBJ1-5,TRBV10-3,NA,AISEGSWGNQPQH
TRBJ1-5,TRBV19,once,ASSMGAWGNQPQH
TRBJ1-1,TRBV6-1,NA,ASSEAGQGGGEAF
TRBJ1-5,TRBV19,NA,ASRVDRGQGQPQH
TRBJ2-3,TRBV6-6,once,ASSQGLAGYTDTQY
TRBJ2-1,TRBV24-1,NA,ATSDGVNEQF
TRBJ2-7,TRBV5-1,NA,ASSLQGAGYEQY
TRBJ1-5,TRBV6-2/TRBV6-3,NA,ASSNRDQPQH
TRBJ1-2,TRBV27,once,ASSLGGSNYGYT
TRBJ2-2,TRBV11-2,NA,ASSLVRAAGELF
TRBJ2-5,TRBV5-1,NA,ASSSAGGRETQY
TRBJ2-7,TRBV5-4,once,ASSLARSGRTYEQY
TRBJ1-6,TRBV7-2,NA,ASRPMGGKFVYSPLH
TRBJ2-3,TRBV6-2/TRBV6-3,NA,ASSYLTGGLTDTQY
TRBJ1-2,TRBV28,NA,ASSLSSWGDYGYT
TRBJ1-6,TRBV15,NA,ATSRDRGRFNSPLH
TRBJ2-3,TRBV7-9,NA,ASSLRSGASTDTQY
TRBJ2-7,TRBV6-5,NA,ASSIGDNAYEQY
TRBJ1-2,TRBV3-1/TRBV3-2,NA,ASSRTGPGQLYGYT
TRBJ2-7,TRBV6-6,once,ASSRESYEQY
TRBJ1-1,TRBV19,NA,ASSPRQVNTEAF
TRBJ1-1,TRBV6-5,NA,ASSLTANTEAF
TRBJ2-1,TRBV7-8,NA,ASSSRPGQASYNEQF
TRBJ2-1,TRBV9,NA,ASSLGLAGVYEQF
TRBJ1-5,TRBV19,NA,ASSIRVNQPQH
TRBJ2-1,TRBV5-1,once,ASSTVAGYNEQF
TRBJ2-2,TRBV18,NA,ASSPGEGTGELF
TRBJ1-1,TRBV19,NA,ASQYQIFTEAF
TRBJ2-1,TRBV24-1,NA,ATSDLQAGGDYNEQF
TRBJ2-4,TRBV19,NA,ASSITSRGRVVDIQY